Below are 11 T cell receptor beta chains sequenced from a single sample in a study of cytotoxic CD8 clonotypes in ibrutinib-treated CLL. Sequencing was performed with immunoSEQ multiplex PCR; in TCRdb, only in-frame clones are kept and a portion is missing. This sample has hundreds of thousands of clones, with under 80% found just once. The starting material was PBMCs, obtained after 24 months of ibrutinib treatment. Every receptor here comes from a human donor with chronic lymphocytic leukemia.

The chain carries TRBV6-5 and TRBJ1-5, with TRBD1 identical over 11 bases. The V and J ends lost 6 bases and 0 bases, in that order; junction bases with no gene match: 1. Germline V gene lookup returns CDR1 MNHEY and CDR2 SVGAGI. The CDR3 loop spans 15 amino acids. The CDR3 sequence: CASRDRGLSNQPQHF. In DNA form, the CDR3 reads TGTGCCAGCAGGGACAGGGGGCTTAGCAATCAGCCCCAGCATTTT.

This clone has more than one count but fewer than ten. V gene TRBV6-1 combines with J gene TRBJ2-1; D remains ambiguous. V was clipped by 10 bases and J by 8 bases, with 15 bases between them. CDR1 and CDR2 from the germline V gene are MNHNS and SASEGT. There are 12 residues in the CDR3. In DNA form, the CDR3 reads TGTGCCATCAATAGGCCGGGCCATGAGCAGTTCTTC. This encodes CAINRPGHEQFF.

This chain connects TRBV5-1 to TRBJ2-3; 13 bases map to TRBD2. The trim removed 4 bases at V and 6 bases at J, leaving 8 bases unmatched. The CDR3 is 16 amino acids. CDR1 and CDR2 (germline): SGHRS, YFSETQ. The DNA for the CDR3 is TGCGCCAGCAGCCCCGGGACTAGCGGGACATATGATACGCAGTATTTT. Translation gives CASSPGTSGTYDTQYF. Full variable domain (remainder filled in from reference TRBV5-1 and TRBJ2-3): KAGVTQTPRYLIKTRGQQVTLSCSPISGHRSVSWYQQTPGQGLQFLFEYFSETQRNKGNFPGRFSGRQFSNSRSEMNVSTLELGDSALYLCASSPGTSGTYDTQYFGPGTRLTVL.

This chain joins TRBV7-6 and TRBJ2-2; 10 bases map to TRBD1. The germline gives CDR1 SGHVS, CDR2 FNYEAQ. J lost 4 bases, V lost 5 bases, and 7 bases had no gene match. The CDR3 is 16 residues long. The CDR3 here is CASSNPGQGVTGELFF. In DNA form, the CDR3 reads TGTGCCAGCAGCAACCCCGGACAGGGGGTCACCGGGGAGCTGTTTTTT.

The chain recombines TRBV7-2 with TRBJ2-4; TRBD1 aligns across 9 bases. This CDR3 has 15 residues. V lost 7 bases, J lost 6 bases, and 10 bases stayed unmatched. From germline, CDR1 is SGHTA and CDR2 FQGNSA. CDR3 sequence reads: CASTLQQGAGNIQYF. The CDR3 DNA is TGTGCCAGCACCCTCCAACAGGGGGCGGGAAACATTCAGTACTTC.

This clone has more than one count but fewer than ten. This rearrangement joins TRBV6-5 to TRBJ2-7; tentative D call: TRBD2 (5 bases). V was cut by 6 bases and J by 2 bases, with 11 bases left in between. CDR1 is MNHEY, CDR2 SVGAGI, per germline. This CDR3 is 13 amino acids long. The CDR3 sequence: CASSDRGTYEQYF. In DNA form, the CDR3 reads TGTGCCAGCAGCGACCGGGGAACCTACGAGCAGTACTTC.

The genes are TRBV27 and TRBJ2-1, with D unclear. CDR3 size: 16 residues. With 6 bases removed from V and 0 bases from J, the gap between germline ends came to 15 bases. Germline V lookup: CDR1 MNHEY, CDR2 SMNVEV (reference sequence). Here the CDR3 DNA reads TGTGCCAGCAGGGGGTATAGGAATAGCTCCTACAATGAGCAGTTCTTC. Translated: CASRGYRNSSYNEQFF.

This chain connects TRBV21-1 to TRBJ1-5; the D segment call TRBD1 is taken from the table without a DNA check. TRBV21-1 is a pseudogene segment. The CDR3 has 13 residues. CDR3 region: CASNDRGNQPQHF. DNA of the CDR3: TGTGCCAGCAACGACAGGGGCAATCAGCCCCAGCATTTT.

The chain has TRBV28 and TRBJ1-2; the match to TRBD1 covers 7 bases. J was trimmed by 0 bases and V by 5 bases; bases with no gene match: 3. Germline CDR1 and CDR2: MDHEN and SYDVKM. The CDR3 has 14 amino acids. The CDR3 DNA sequence: TGTGCCAGCAGTCGGGACAGCTCTAACTATGGCTACACCTTC. It codes for CASSRDSSNYGYTF.

The chain carries TRBV16 and TRBJ2-4; D unresolved. Trimming removed 0 bases from V and 5 bases from J, with 8 bases in between. Germline lookup yields CDR1 KGHSY and CDR2 FQNENV. The CDR3 is 14 amino acids. The chain's CDR3 is CASSQSGQENIQYF. The CDR3 DNA reads TGTGCCAGCAGCCAATCAGGTCAGGAAAACATTCAGTACTTC.

V usage is TRBV11-2 and J usage is TRBJ2-7; D not certain. The germline V and J ends were trimmed by 5 bases and 7 bases, with 15 bases remaining between them. Germline-derived CDR1 and CDR2 are SGHAT and FQNNGV. There are 13 residues in the CDR3. The CDR3 protein is CASSPQLSQEQYF. CDR3 nucleotide sequence: TGTGCCAGCAGCCCCCAGTTGAGCCAGGAGCAGTACTTC.